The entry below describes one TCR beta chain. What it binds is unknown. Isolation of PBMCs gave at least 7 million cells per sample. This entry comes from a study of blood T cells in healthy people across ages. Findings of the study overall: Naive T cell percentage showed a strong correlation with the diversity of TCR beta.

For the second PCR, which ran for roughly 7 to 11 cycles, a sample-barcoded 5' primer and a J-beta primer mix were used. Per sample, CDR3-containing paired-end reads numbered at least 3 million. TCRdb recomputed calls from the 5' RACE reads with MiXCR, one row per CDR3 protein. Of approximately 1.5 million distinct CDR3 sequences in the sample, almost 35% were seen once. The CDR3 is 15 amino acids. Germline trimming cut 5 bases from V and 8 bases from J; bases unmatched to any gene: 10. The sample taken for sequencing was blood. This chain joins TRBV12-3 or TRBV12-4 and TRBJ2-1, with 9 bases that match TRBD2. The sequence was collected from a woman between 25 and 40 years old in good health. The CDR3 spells CASSSSGSGDDEQFF. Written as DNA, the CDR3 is TGTGCCAGCAGTAGTAGCGGGAGTGGGGACGATGAGCAGTTCTTC.